This T cell receptor beta chain was identified in a study of regulatory T cells in long-lasting Graves disease. The germline V gene has CDR1 KGHDR and CDR2 SFDVKD. The CDR3 covers 13 residues. CDR3-region Arm-PCR and iRepertoire HTBI primers produced the TCR beta libraries. Authors' methods: Throughout the samples, researchers identified roughly 57 TRBV and roughly 13 TRBJ segments. Using its own MiXCR run on the multiplex PCR reads, TCRdb lists one record per CDR3 protein. In this record, the V and J calls reflect TCRdb's handling and not the investigators' own analysis. The sample holds about 540,000 distinct CDR3 sequences, roughly 14% seen once. The time point is: newly diagnosed GD, antithyroid drugs for less than 3 months. The TCR library was prepared using RNA isolated from PBMCs. Xi'an, China, was home to the endocrinology department that provided patients. This clonotype was detected only a few times. The junction and the germline gene differ at one end; a read error may be behind it.

The sample was also reused in another study, on T cells in Graves' hyperthyroidism and ophthalmopathy. That paper notes: Clinicians diagnosed patients from clinical symptoms, serum thyroxine and TRAb, thyroid ultrasound and orbital computed tomography. The primer set for the first-round RT-PCR of the TCR CDR3 was HTBI.

This sequence originates from a man aged 25-45 years with Graves disease. This chain joins TRBV24-1 and TRBJ1-1; D unclear. The material was peripheral blood mononuclear cells (PBMCs), obtained at new diagnosis, from a patient treated with antithyroid drugs. In nucleotides, the CDR3 is TGTGCCACCAGGCAACTTTTTAACACTGGAGCTTTCTTT. It yields the protein CATRQLFNTGAFF.